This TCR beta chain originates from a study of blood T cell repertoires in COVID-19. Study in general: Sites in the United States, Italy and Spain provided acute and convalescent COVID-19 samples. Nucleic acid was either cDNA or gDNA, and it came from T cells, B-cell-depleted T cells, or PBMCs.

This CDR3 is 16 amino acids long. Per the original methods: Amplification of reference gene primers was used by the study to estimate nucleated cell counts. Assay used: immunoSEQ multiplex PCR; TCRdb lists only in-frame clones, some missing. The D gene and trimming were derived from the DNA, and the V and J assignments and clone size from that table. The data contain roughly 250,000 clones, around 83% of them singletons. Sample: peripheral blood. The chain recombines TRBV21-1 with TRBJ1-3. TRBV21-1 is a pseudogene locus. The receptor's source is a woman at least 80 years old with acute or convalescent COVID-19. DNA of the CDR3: TGTGCCAGCAGCAAAGATCGGGGGGGGTTAGGAAACACCATATATTTT. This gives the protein CASSKDRGGLGNTIYF.